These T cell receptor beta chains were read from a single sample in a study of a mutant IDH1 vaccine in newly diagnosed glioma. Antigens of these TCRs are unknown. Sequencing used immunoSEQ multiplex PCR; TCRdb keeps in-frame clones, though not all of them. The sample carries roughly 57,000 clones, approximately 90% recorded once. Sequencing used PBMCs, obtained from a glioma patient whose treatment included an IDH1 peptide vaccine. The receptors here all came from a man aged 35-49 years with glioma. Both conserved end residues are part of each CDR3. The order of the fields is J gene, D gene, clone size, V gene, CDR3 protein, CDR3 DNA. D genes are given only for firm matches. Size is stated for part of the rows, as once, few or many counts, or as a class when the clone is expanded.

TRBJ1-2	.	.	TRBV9	CASSVEQGNYYGYTF	TGTGCCAGCAGCGTAGAGCAGGGCAACTACTATGGCTACACCTTC
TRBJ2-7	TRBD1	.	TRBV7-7	CASSPNNRGYEQYF	TGTGCTAGCAGCCCGAATAACAGGGGCTACGAGCAGTACTTC
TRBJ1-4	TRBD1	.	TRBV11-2	CASSLAQTGGREKLFF	TGTGCCAGCAGCTTAGCCCAGACAGGGGGTCGAGAAAAACTGTTTTTT
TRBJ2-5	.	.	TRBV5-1	CASSLARETQYF	TGCGCCAGCAGCTTGGCCAGGGAGACCCAGTACTTC
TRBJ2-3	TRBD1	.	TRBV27	CASSPLDRADTQYF	TGTGCCAGCAGTCCCCTGGACAGGGCAGATACGCAGTATTTT
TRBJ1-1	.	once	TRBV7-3	CASSAHLPGSEAFF	TGTGCCAGCAGCGCTCACCTGCCAGGGAGTGAAGCTTTCTTT
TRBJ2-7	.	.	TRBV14	CASGVRVDEQYF	TGTGCCAGCGGGGTGAGGGTTGACGAGCAGTACTTC
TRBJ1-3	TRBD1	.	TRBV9	CASSVGQGTGFSGNTIYF	TGTGCCAGCAGCGTCGGACAGGGAACAGGCTTCTCTGGAAACACCATATATTTT
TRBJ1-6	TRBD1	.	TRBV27	CASRTPGQGNSPLHF	TGTGCCAGCAGGACTCCGGGACAGGGGAATTCACCCCTCCACTTT
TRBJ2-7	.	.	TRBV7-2	CASSPRPTYEQYF	TGTGCCAGCAGCCCACGACCAACCTACGAGCAGTACTTC
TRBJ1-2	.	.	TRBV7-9	CASSRTGSGGDYGYTF	TGTGCCAGCAGCAGAACAGGGAGCGGAGGTGACTATGGCTACACCTTC
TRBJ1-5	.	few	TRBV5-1	CASSLRDQPQHF	TGCGCCAGCAGCTTGCGGGATCAGCCCCAGCATTTT
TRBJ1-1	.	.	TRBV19	CASSKPTGFTEAFF	TGTGCCAGTAGTAAGCCCACAGGGTTCACTGAAGCTTTCTTT
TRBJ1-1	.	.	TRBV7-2	CASSLATAAEAFF	TGTGCCAGCAGCTTAGCCACAGCAGCTGAAGCTTTCTTT
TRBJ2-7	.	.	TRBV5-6	CASSLGGGVGYEQYF	TGTGCCAGCAGCTTGGGCGGAGGGGTAGGGTACGAGCAGTACTTC
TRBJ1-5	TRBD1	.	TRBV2	CASRSGTGGGQPQHF	TGTGCCAGCAGATCCGGGACAGGGGGTGGTCAGCCCCAGCATTTT
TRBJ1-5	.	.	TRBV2	CASSPGSFSDQPQHF	TGTGCCAGCAGCCCTGGGTCGTTTTCTGATCAGCCCCAGCATTTT
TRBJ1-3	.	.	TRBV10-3	CATGRGTSNSGNTIYF	TGTGCCACTGGGAGGGGCACGTCTAACTCTGGAAACACCATATATTTT
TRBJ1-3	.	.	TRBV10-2	CASSPYDGPPGNTIYF	TGCGCCAGCAGTCCTTACGACGGACCTCCTGGAAACACCATATATTTT
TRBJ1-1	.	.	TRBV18	CASSAKGEGTEAFF	TGTGCCAGCTCAGCTAAGGGCGAGGGGACTGAAGCTTTCTTT
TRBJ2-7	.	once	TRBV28	CASSSLGPLYEQYF	TGTGCCAGCAGCAGCCTGGGGCCTTTGTACGAGCAGTACTTC
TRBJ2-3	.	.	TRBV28	CASRKGTDTQYF	TGTGCCAGCAGAAAGGGGACAGATACGCAGTATTTT
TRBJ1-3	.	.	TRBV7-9	CASRGPGNTIYF	TGTGCCAGCAGAGGGCCTGGAAACACCATATATTTT
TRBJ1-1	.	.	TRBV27	CASNRGPDSEAFF	TGTGCCAGCAACCGCGGACCGGATTCTGAAGCTTTCTTT
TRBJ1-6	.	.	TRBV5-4	CASSRLNSPLHF	TGTGCCAGCAGCCGGTTAAATTCACCCCTCCACTTT
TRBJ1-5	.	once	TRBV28	CASRAEGNQPQHF	TGTGCCAGCCGGGCCGAGGGCAATCAGCCCCAGCATTTT
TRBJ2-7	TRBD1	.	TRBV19	CASSAGTGQSSEQYF	TGTGCCAGTAGCGCCGGGACAGGGCAGTCAAGTGAGCAGTACTTC
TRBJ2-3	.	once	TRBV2	CASTPWVGTTSFTDTQYF	TGTGCCAGCACCCCCTGGGTGGGGACCACCAGTTTCACAGATACGCAGTATTTT
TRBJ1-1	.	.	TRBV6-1	CASSGQTYTEAFF	TGTGCCAGCAGTGGGCAGACTTACACTGAAGCTTTCTTT
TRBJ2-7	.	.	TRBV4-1	CASSQDLTGGAYEQYF	TGCGCCAGCAGCCAAGATCTTACAGGGGGGGCCTACGAGCAGTACTTC
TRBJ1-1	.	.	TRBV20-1	CSDYEAFF	TGCAGTGATTATGAAGCTTTCTTT
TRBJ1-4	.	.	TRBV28	CASSLIGLTNEKLFF	TGTGCCAGCAGTTTAATCGGTCTCACTAATGAAAAACTGTTTTTT
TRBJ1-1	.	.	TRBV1	CTSSRTGQLGTEAFF	TGCACCAGCAGCCGAACGGGACAGCTAGGAACTGAAGCTTTCTTT
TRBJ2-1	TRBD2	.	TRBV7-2	CASSVILAGGNNEQFF	TGTGCCAGCAGCGTAATACTAGCGGGGGGAAACAATGAGCAGTTCTTC
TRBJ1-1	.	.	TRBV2	CASSEAGPSGATEAFF	TGTGCCAGCAGTGAAGCGGGGCCAAGTGGGGCCACTGAAGCTTTCTTT
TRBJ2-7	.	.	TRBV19	CASSIVAGYGSYEQYF	TGTGCCAGTAGTATAGTGGCAGGGTACGGGTCCTACGAGCAGTACTTC
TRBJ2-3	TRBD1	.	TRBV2	CASSEDPRQGWTDTQYF	TGTGCCAGCAGTGAAGATCCCCGACAGGGGTGGACAGATACGCAGTATTTT
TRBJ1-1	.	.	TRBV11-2	CASSPLIPPEAFF	TGTGCCAGCAGCCCCTTAATACCCCCTGAAGCTTTCTTT
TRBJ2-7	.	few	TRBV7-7	CASSLTQGHHEQYF	TGTGCTAGCAGCTTAACACAGGGTCATCACGAGCAGTACTTC
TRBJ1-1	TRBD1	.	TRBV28	CASGTGGTEAFF	TGTGCCAGCGGGACAGGAGGGACTGAAGCTTTCTTT
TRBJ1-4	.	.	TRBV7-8	CASSKEGAPGEKLFF	TGTGCCAGCAGCAAAGAAGGGGCCCCTGGGGAAAAACTGTTTTTT
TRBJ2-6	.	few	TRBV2	CASSTPKSKAGANVLTF	TGTGCCAGCAGCACCCCCAAGTCGAAGGCTGGGGCCAACGTCCTGACTTTC